These 15 T cell receptor beta chains originate from one sample sequenced in a study of naive and memory T cell subsets. Study-level results: Possibly reflecting memory cells re-expressing CD45RA, a few larger clonotypes occurred in naive repertoires, especially CD8.

Their cognate antigens are unknown. An equimolar mix of two oligonucleotides served as the beta constant-region primer for TRBC1 and TRBC2. The ligated cDNA underwent four PCR rounds using SP2 and nested alpha and beta constant-region primers. From the UMI-ligation and nested PCR reads, TCRdb called clonotypes with MiXCR, one entry per CDR3 protein. Here the sample spans 120,000 to 150,000 distinct CDR3 sequences, approximately 21% being singletons. The specimen sequenced was naive CD8+ T cells from blood. The receptors stem from a human donor in good health.

This chain links TRBV18 with TRBJ2-5; D call uncertain. CDR3 length equals 14 residues. V lost 2 bases to trimming and J lost 3 bases, with 10 bases between them. In germline, CDR1 is KGHSH, CDR2 LQKENI. CDR3 DNA sequence: TGTGCCAGCTCACCAGTTGTAGGTGAAGAGACCCAGTACTTC. Encoded protein: CASSPVVGEETQYF.

J is TRBJ2-5 and V is TRBV28; D call uncertain. This CDR3 is built from 15 residues. Germline V gene data show CDR1 as MDHEN and CDR2 as SYDVKM. V lost 3 bases and J 2 bases, leaving 13 bases between the germline ends. Here the CDR3 DNA reads TGTGCCAGCAGTTTTGTTGGAGAGCCACAAGAGACCCAGTACTTC. It encodes CASSFVGEPQETQYF.

The chain recombines TRBV29-1 with TRBJ2-1; D is possibly TRBD2 (5 bases). The CDR3 sequence is 14 residues long. The V end was cut by 3 bases, the J end by 0 bases, with 9 bases between. Germline V gives CDR1 SQVTM, CDR2 ANQGSEA. The CDR3 loop is CSVEDSSSYNEQFF. The CDR3 DNA follows: TGCAGCGTTGAGGACTCAAGCTCCTACAATGAGCAGTTCTTC.

This clonotype has a count of ten or more. This chain uses TRBV29-1 with TRBJ2-7, with D possibly being TRBD1 (5 bases). V was cut by 0 bases and J by 2 bases, with 8 bases left in between. The CDR3 is 13 residues long. CDR1 and CDR2 from the germline V gene are SQVTM and ANQGSEA. The CDR3 nucleotides read TGCAGCGTTGAAGAGCAGGGAACCTACGAGCAGTACTTC. It yields the protein CSVEEQGTYEQYF.

In its sample, this clonotype was seen once. The chain links TRBV24-1 to TRBJ2-1; 12 bases agree with TRBD2. CDR1 is KGHDR, CDR2 SFDVKD, per germline. CDR3 length: 16 amino acids. Trimming at V came to 4 bases and at J to 5 bases, leaving 5 bases not matched to a gene. The CDR3 region is CATSDPLAGGDNEQFF. CDR3 nucleotide sequence: TGTGCCACCAGTGACCCGCTAGCGGGAGGGGACAATGAGCAGTTCTTC.

This clonotype has just a few counts. J is TRBJ2-7 and V is TRBV29-1; 7 nucleotides agree with TRBD1. CDR3 size: 13 residues. Germline lookup yields CDR1 SQVTM and CDR2 ANQGSEA. V was pared by 1 base and J by 1 base, with 1 base of the junction left unmatched. Here the CDR3 DNA reads TGCAGCGTTGAAGGGGACAGATCCTACGAGCAGTACTTC. Translated: CSVEGDRSYEQYF.

This clonotype was counted at least ten times. V is TRBV28 and J is TRBJ2-1, with TRBD2 identical over 13 bases. This CDR3 is 15 amino acids long. CDR1 and CDR2 (germline): MDHEN, SYDVKM. The V and J ends lost 6 bases and 4 bases, in that order; junction bases with no gene match: 3. The CDR3 DNA reads TGTGCCAGCAGGCCGGGACTAGCGGGGTACAATGAGCAGTTCTTC. Protein: CASRPGLAGYNEQFF.

The chain employs TRBV9 and TRBJ1-5, with TRBD1 matching 7 bases. The CDR3 is 14 amino acids. Trimming removed 3 bases from V and 5 bases from J; junction bases left unmatched: 5. Germline CDR1 SGDLS, CDR2 YYNGEE. CDR3 coding DNA: TGTGCCAGCAGCGACCGGGACAGCTATCAGCCCCAGCATTTT. Protein sequence: CASSDRDSYQPQHF.

This clonotype showed up just a few times. This rearrangement joins TRBV7-2 to TRBJ2-1, with TRBD2 identical over 13 bases. This CDR3 comprises 18 residues. Germline trimming cut 3 bases from V and 9 bases from J; bases unmatched to any gene: 14. CDR1 and CDR2 from the germline V gene are SGHTA and FQGNSA. Here the CDR3 DNA reads TGTGCCAGCAGCTTGGAAATCGGAACTAGCGGGAGGGCCGGTGAGCAGTTCTTC. This codes for CASSLEIGTSGRAGEQFF.

This clonotype was found a few times. V gene TRBV28 combines with J gene TRBJ2-3; 10 nucleotides line up with TRBD2. Per germline, CDR1 MDHEN and CDR2 SYDVKM. V lost 5 bases and J lost 4; bases outside the gene matches: 6. The CDR3 length is 15 residues. Here the CDR3 DNA reads TGTGCCAGCAGTGAAGAGCGGGAGGGCTCAGATACGCAGTATTTT. This encodes CASSEEREGSDTQYF.

The V and J genes are TRBV6-5 and TRBJ1-1; D not certain. CDR1 and CDR2 (germline): MNHEY, SVGAGI. There are 15 residues in the CDR3. V gave up 2 bases and J gave up 4 bases, with 14 bases separating them. The CDR3 spells CASSYRRFAGTEAFF. Written as DNA, the CDR3 is TGTGCCAGCAGTTACCGCCGGTTTGCCGGCACTGAAGCTTTCTTT.

CDR3 DNA: TGTGCCAGCAGTTACTCAGGACTAGCGGGAGATCATGAGCAGTTCTTC. Translation: CASSYSGLAGDHEQFF. The chain is built from TRBV6-5 and TRBJ2-1; TRBD2 matches at 13 bases. Trimming removed 0 bases from V and 8 bases from J; junction bases left unmatched: 4. The CDR3 runs 16 residues. The germline gives CDR1 MNHEY, CDR2 SVGAGI.

The V call is TRBV28, the J call TRBJ2-1, with D maybe TRBD1 (6 bases). The CDR3 is made up of 14 amino acids. Germline assignment: CDR1 MDHEN and CDR2 SYDVKM. Trimming cost V 5 bases and J 8 bases, with 16 bases left between them. The CDR3: CASSTDSSLDEQFF. In DNA, the CDR3 is TGTGCCAGCAGTACGGACAGCAGCTTAGATGAGCAGTTCTTC.

This CDR3 is CATSAGSTEAFF. For the CDR3, the DNA is TGTGCCACCTCGGCGGGGAGCACTGAAGCTTTCTTT. The V call is TRBV24-1, the J call TRBJ1-1; D uncertain. The CDR3 is made up of 12 amino acids. In germline, CDR1 is KGHDR, CDR2 SFDVKD. Trimming stripped 9 bases from V and 4 bases from J, with 11 bases between.

The V gene is TRBV28, the J gene TRBJ2-7; maybe TRBD2 (6 bases). Germline V gene lookup returns CDR1 MDHEN and CDR2 SYDVKM. The CDR3 has 14 residues. The ends were cut back, 6 bases at V and 0 bases at J, with 12 bases in the middle. CDR3 in amino acids: CASRGTASSYEQYF. The DNA of the CDR3 is TGTGCCAGCAGGGGGACTGCGAGCTCCTACGAGCAGTACTTC.